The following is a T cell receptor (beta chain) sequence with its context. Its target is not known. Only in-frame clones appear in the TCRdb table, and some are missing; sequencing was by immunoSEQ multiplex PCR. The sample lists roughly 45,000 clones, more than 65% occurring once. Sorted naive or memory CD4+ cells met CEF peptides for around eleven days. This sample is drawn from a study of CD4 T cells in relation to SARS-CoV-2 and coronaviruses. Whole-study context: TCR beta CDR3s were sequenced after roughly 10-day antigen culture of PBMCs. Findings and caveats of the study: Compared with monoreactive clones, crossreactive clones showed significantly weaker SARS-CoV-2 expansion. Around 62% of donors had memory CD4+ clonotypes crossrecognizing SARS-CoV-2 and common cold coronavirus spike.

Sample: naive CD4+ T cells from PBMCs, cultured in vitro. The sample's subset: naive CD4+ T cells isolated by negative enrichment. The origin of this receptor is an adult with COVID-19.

Written as DNA, the CDR3 is TGTGCCAGCTCCCTTTGGCCAGATACGCAGTATTTT. It translates to CASSLWPDTQYF. The V gene is TRBV12-3 or TRBV12-4, the J gene TRBJ2-3; D is uncertain. The ends were cut back, 8 bases at V and 4 bases at J, with 10 bases in the middle. This CDR3 spans 12 amino acids.